The sequence of this T cell receptor (beta chain) was determined in a study of T cells in Graves' hyperthyroidism and ophthalmopathy. The overall study: It was at initial diagnosis, before any treatment, that peripheral blood was collected.

Pregnant or lactating patients were excluded, as were those with uncontrolled infection or other autoimmune disease. The PBMCs had their origin in roughly 9.8 ml of fresh peripheral blood. Trimming removed 3 bases at V and 0 bases at J, with 12 bases between. Germline lookup yields CDR1 SGHAT and CDR2 FQNNGV. The CDR3 consists of 15 residues. This clonotype has ten or more counts. Template material for amplifying TCR beta CDR3 regions consisted of RNA transcripts. HTBI primers were employed in a first-round RT-PCR of the TCR CDR3. TCRdb recomputed calls from the multiplex PCR reads with MiXCR, one row per CDR3 protein. The sample has roughly 300,000 distinct CDR3 sequences; 21% are singletons.

This clonotype was sampled from a woman aged 50 to 60 with Graves' hyperthyroidism. The chain employs TRBV11-2 and TRBJ2-7; a possible D gene is TRBD1 (5 bases). Sequencing was carried out using blood. The CDR3 protein is CASSLTEVFSYEQYF. CDR3 nucleotide sequence: TGTGCCAGCAGCTTGACAGAGGTATTCTCCTACGAGCAGTACTTC.